This T cell receptor beta chain was sequenced in a study of T cell clonality in common variable immunodeficiency. Study-wide results and limits: CVID subjects shared fewer TCRbeta clones than healthy controls did. TCRbeta clonality was increased in CVID versus healthy controls.

This clone was detected ten times or more. Antigen: not known. The read is 3 residues too short to cover the CDR3 end, so that end is filled in from the germline J gene. Both groups were predominantly of Caucasian heritage. V lost 7 bases and J lost 4; bases outside the gene matches: 7. Per the germline V gene, CDR1 is SNHLY and CDR2 is FYNNEI. There are 15 residues in the CDR3. Assay: immunoSEQ multiplex PCR; the TCRdb copy retains only in-frame clones and omits some. The sample yields about 40,000 clones, without any singletons. This chain connects TRBV2 to TRBJ1-6, with 7 bases matching TRBD1. Specimen: peripheral blood mononuclear cells. The receptor's source is a person between 18 and 75 years old in good health. CDR3 region: CASNYRGGYNSPLHF. The sequenced part of the CDR3 DNA is TGTGCCAGCAACTACAGGGGAGGTTATAATTCACCC.